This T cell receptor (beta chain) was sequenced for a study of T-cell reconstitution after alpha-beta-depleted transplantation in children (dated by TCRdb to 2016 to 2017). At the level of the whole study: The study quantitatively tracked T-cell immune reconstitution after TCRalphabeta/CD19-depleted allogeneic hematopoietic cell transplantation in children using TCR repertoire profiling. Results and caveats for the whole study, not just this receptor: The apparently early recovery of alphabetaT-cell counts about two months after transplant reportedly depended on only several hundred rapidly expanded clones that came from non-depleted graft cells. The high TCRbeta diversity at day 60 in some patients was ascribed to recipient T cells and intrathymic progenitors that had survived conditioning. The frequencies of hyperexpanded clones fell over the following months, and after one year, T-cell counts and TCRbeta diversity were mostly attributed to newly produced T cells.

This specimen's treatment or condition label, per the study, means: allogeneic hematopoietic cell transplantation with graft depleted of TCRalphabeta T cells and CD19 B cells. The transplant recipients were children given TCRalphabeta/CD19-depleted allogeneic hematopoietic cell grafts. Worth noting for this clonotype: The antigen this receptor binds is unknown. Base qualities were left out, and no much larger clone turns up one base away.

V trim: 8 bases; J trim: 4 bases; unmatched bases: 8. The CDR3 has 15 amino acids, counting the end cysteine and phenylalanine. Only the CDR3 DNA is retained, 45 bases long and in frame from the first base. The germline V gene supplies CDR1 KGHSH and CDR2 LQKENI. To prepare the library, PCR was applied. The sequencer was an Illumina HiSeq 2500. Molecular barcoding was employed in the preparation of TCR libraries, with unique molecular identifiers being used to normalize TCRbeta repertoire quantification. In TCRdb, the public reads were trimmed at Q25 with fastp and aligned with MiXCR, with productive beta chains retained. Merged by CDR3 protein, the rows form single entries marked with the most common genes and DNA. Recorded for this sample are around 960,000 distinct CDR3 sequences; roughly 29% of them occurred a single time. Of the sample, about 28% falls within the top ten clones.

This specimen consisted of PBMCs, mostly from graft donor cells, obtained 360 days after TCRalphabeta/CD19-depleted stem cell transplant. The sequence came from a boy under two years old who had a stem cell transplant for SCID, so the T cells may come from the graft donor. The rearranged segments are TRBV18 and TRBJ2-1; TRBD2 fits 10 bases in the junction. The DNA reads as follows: TGTGCCAGCGCCCTACTAGCGGGGAGTTACAATGAGCAGTTCTTC. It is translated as CASALLAGSYNEQFF.